Each of the 20 T cell receptor beta chains below was sequenced from the same sample in a study of blood T cell repertoires in COVID-19. Measured with immunoSEQ multiplex PCR; TCRdb has only the in-frame clones, and not every one. The table lists around 78,000 clones, roughly 80% of them singletons. Sequencing was performed on peripheral blood. The receptor set was obtained from a human donor in a cohort sampled during active COVID-19.

The genes are TRBV5-1 and TRBJ1-2, with 7 bases that match TRBD1. The CDR3 runs to 14 residues. V lost 3 bases, J lost 8 bases, and 10 bases stayed unmatched. Germline values: CDR1 SGHRS, CDR2 YFSETQ. The CDR3: CASSSLETGRGYTF. For the CDR3, the DNA is TGCGCCAGCAGCTCATTGGAGACAGGGCGGGGCTACACCTTC.

V is TRBV7-2 and J is TRBJ1-2; D not certain. CDR3 size: 14 residues. The germline V gene encodes CDR1 SGHTA and CDR2 FQGNSA. V was trimmed by 2 bases and J by 5 bases, leaving 12 bases between them. The CDR3 region has the DNA TGTGCCAGCAGCTTATCGGGTCCCGGTTATGGCTACACCTTC. Translated, it gives CASSLSGPGYGYTF.

The chain recombines TRBV28 with TRBJ2-7; 11 bases match TRBD1. This CDR3 contains 15 residues. Per the germline V gene, CDR1 is MDHEN and CDR2 is SYDVKM. J was trimmed by 5 bases and V by 7 bases; bases with no gene match: 10. As DNA, the CDR3 is TGTGCCAGCAAATCTCCGGGACAGGGGGGCAACGAGCAGTACTTC. It codes for CASKSPGQGGNEQYF.

The genes are TRBV5-1 and TRBJ1-6; D is possibly TRBD1 (5 bases). The CDR3 loop spans 17 amino acids. The germline gives CDR1 SGHRS, CDR2 YFSETQ. V lost 4 bases to trimming and J lost 8 bases, with 22 bases between them. CDR3 protein: CASSVLSGSGFDSPLHF. The CDR3 nucleotides read TGCGCCAGCAGCGTCCTATCAGGGTCCGGGTTCGATTCACCCCTCCACTTT.

This clone showed up just a few times. The chain combines TRBV6-5 with TRBJ1-2; possibly TRBD1 for D (6 bases). The germline CDR1 and CDR2 sequences are MNHEY and SVGAGI. Between the trimmed V and J ends, which lost 11 bases and 3 bases, there was a span of 16 bases. The CDR3 sequence is 13 residues long. The CDR3 loop is CAARSGADYGYTF. The DNA for the CDR3 is TGTGCCGCGCGCTCAGGGGCGGACTATGGCTACACCTTC.

In nucleotides, the CDR3 is TGTGCCAGCAGCAGGGGTAGCGGGGGAGCCGTTGGACACACAGATACGCAGTATTTT. This sequence encodes CASSRGSGGAVGHTDTQYF. The chain links TRBV9 to TRBJ2-3, with TRBD2 matching over 9 bases. Germline CDR1 and CDR2: SGDLS and YYNGEE. With 4 bases clipped from V and 2 bases from J, the junction kept 17 bases outside the gene matches. CDR3 size: 19 residues. Full variable domain (outside the CDR3, taken from reference TRBV9 and TRBJ2-3): DSGVTQTPKHLITATGQRVTLRCSPRSGDLSVYWYQQSLDQGLQFLIQYYNGEERAKGNILERFSAQQFPDLHSELNLSSLELGDSALYFCASSRGSGGAVGHTDTQYFGPGTRLTVL.

The genes are TRBV7-2 and TRBJ1-1; D is unresolved. Germline assignment: CDR1 SGHTA and CDR2 FQGNSA. V lost 8 bases and J lost 3, with 13 bases in between. The CDR3 length is 13 residues. CDR3 region: CASQSGFDTEAFF. The CDR3 coding sequence is TGTGCCAGCCAGTCAGGATTTGACACTGAAGCTTTCTTT.

The chain recombines TRBV5-6 with TRBJ2-1; the match to TRBD1 covers 8 bases. The germline gives CDR1 SGHDT, CDR2 YYEEEE. The V gene end was trimmed by 4 bases and the J gene end by 2 bases; junction bases not matched to a gene: 5. The CDR3 sequence is 15 residues long. CDR3 sequence reads: CASSRGQGPYNEQFF. CDR3 bases: TGTGCCAGCAGCCGCGGACAGGGACCCTACAATGAGCAGTTCTTC.

The chain carries TRBV5-5 and TRBJ2-5; TRBD2 matches 11 bases. The CDR3 is made up of 16 amino acids. Germline values: CDR1 SGHKS, CDR2 YYEKEE (reference sequence). V trimming: 4 bases; J trimming: 5 bases; junction bases outside the gene matches: 10. The CDR3 protein is CASSRGTSGGRETQYF. The CDR3 DNA follows: TGTGCCAGCAGCCGGGGGACTAGCGGAGGGAGGGAGACCCAGTACTTC. Using reference TRBV5-5 and TRBJ2-5 for the parts outside the CDR3, the full variable domain is DAGVTQSPTHLIKTRGQQVTLRCSPISGHKSVSWYQQVLGQGPQFIFQYYEKEERGRGNFPDRFSARQFPNYSSELNVNALLLGDSALYLCASSRGTSGGRETQYFGPGTRLLVL.

V and J are TRBV9 and TRBJ1-2; 12 bases agree with TRBD1. After removal of 4 bases from V and 6 bases from J, the junction contained 13 bases not matched to a gene. Per germline, CDR1 SGDLS and CDR2 YYNGEE. This CDR3 has 17 amino acids. Here the CDR3 DNA reads TGTGCCAGCAGCCCAGATCCCCCCGGGACAGGGGGCGATGGCTACACCTTC. Its protein is CASSPDPPGTGGDGYTF.

The chain couples TRBV11-2 to TRBJ2-3; tentative D call: TRBD1 (7 bases). CDR3 size: 16 residues. Germline assignment: CDR1 SGHAT and CDR2 FQNNGV. Deletions cut 5 bases from V and 3 bases from J, with 18 bases between. CDR3 coding DNA: TGTGCCAGCAGCACTCGACAGGGAGGTAAAACAGATACGCAGTATTTT. This gives the protein CASSTRQGGKTDTQYF.

This clone was observed a handful of times. The rearrangement joins TRBV7-2 to TRBJ2-1; 9 bases map to TRBD1. With 5 bases clipped from V and 7 bases from J, the junction kept 9 bases outside the gene matches. Germline V lookup: CDR1 SGHTA, CDR2 FQGNSA. The CDR3 runs to 15 residues. The CDR3 DNA follows: TGTGCCAGCAGCGTCCAAGGACAGGGGTTGAATGAGCAGTTCTTC. This sequence encodes CASSVQGQGLNEQFF.

This clone was seen a single time. The gene calls are TRBV11-2 and TRBJ1-1; the D gene is possibly TRBD1 (5 bases). Trimming took 2 bases from V and 4 from J, leaving 8 bases between them. This CDR3 is 13 amino acids long. Germline V gene sequence: CDR1 SGHAT, CDR2 FQNNGV. The DNA for the CDR3 is TGTGCCAGCAGCTTAACGGGGGGCACTGAAGCTTTCTTT. This encodes CASSLTGGTEAFF. The variable domain in full, completed from reference TRBV11-2 and TRBJ1-1, reads EAGVAQSPRYKIIEKRQSVAFWCNPISGHATLYWYQQILGQGPKLLIQFQNNGVVDDSQLPKDRFSAERLKGVDSTLKIQPAKLEDSAVYLCASSLTGGTEAFFGQGTRLTVV.

This clone was found a few times. The J gene is TRBJ2-7, the V gene TRBV2; D is possibly TRBD1 (6 bases). Germline V gives CDR1 SNHLY, CDR2 FYNNEI. CDR3 length: 14 residues. Trimming cost V 8 bases and J 0 bases, with 14 bases left between them. This CDR3 reads CASSDRLTSYEQYF. The CDR3 region has the DNA TGTGCCAGCTCCGACAGGCTAACCTCCTACGAGCAGTACTTC.

The gene calls are TRBV6-5 and TRBJ2-1; TRBD1 matches at 8 bases. Germline CDR1 MNHEY, CDR2 SVGAGI. CDR3 length: 13 residues. The V gene end was trimmed by 9 bases and the J gene end by 2 bases; junction bases not matched to a gene: 3. In DNA form, the CDR3 reads TGTGCCAGTATGACAGGGGCCTACAATGAGCAGTTCTTC. It translates to CASMTGAYNEQFF.

The chain employs TRBV5-6 and TRBJ2-3; TRBD1 agrees at 7 bases. Germline V gene sequence: CDR1 SGHDT, CDR2 YYEEEE. The junction had 7 bases not matched to a gene; V was cut back by 4 bases and J by 11 bases. CDR3 size: 12 residues. The CDR3 DNA reads as TGTGCCAGCAGCCTAGGGGGCAGGGGGCAGTATTTT. Amino acid sequence: CASSLGGRGQYF.

The chain is built from TRBV10-1 and TRBJ1-2, with D unclear. There are 14 residues in the CDR3. The germline V gene has CDR1 WNHNN and CDR2 SYGVQD (reference sequence). With 3 bases removed from V and 4 bases from J, the gap between germline ends came to 12 bases. The CDR3 DNA reads TGCGCCAGCAGTGAAGGACTGACTAGCTATGGCTACACCTTC. Its translation is CASSEGLTSYGYTF.

CDR3 residues: CASTALRGGIDTQYF. The CDR3 DNA reads TGTGCCAGCACCGCTTTACGGGGGGGCATAGATACGCAGTATTTT. The rearrangement links TRBV7-6 to TRBJ2-3, with 8 nucleotides matching TRBD2. CDR1 SGHVS and CDR2 FNYEAQ come from the germline V gene. The CDR3 is 15 amino acids. The V gene end was trimmed by 7 bases and the J gene end by 5 bases; junction bases not matched to a gene: 11.

This chain connects TRBV28 to TRBJ1-4; 7 nucleotides match TRBD1. J lost 5 bases, V lost 8 bases, and 11 bases had no gene match. The germline gives CDR1 MDHEN, CDR2 SYDVKM. This CDR3 region has 15 residues. CDR3 region: CASRSRIRGNEKLFF. The CDR3 bases are TGTGCCAGCCGATCTCGGATCAGGGGGAATGAAAAACTGTTTTTT.

This chain uses TRBV3-1 (or the pseudogene TRBV3-2) with TRBJ2-3, with 8 bases aligning to TRBD1. Looked up from germline, CDR1 is LGHDT and CDR2 is YNNKEL (reference sequence). This CDR3 region has 16 residues. J was trimmed by 6 bases and V by 4 bases; bases with no gene match: 12. The CDR3 region is CASSPLVQGANDTQYF. The CDR3 DNA is TGTGCCAGCAGCCCCCTAGTTCAGGGGGCTAATGATACGCAGTATTTT.